The 24 T cell receptor beta chains in this list originate from one sample, sequenced in a study of shared clonotypes between healthy human individuals. TCRdb's copy holds only in-frame clones and misses some; the assay was immunoSEQ multiplex PCR. Among 2 million to 2.5 million clones, roughly 95% were seen once, and the ten largest hold 0.1% to 0.15%. The sequencing input was naive CD4+ T cells sorted from blood. Subset noted: CD45RA+ positively selected. The source of these receptors is a man younger than 35 in good health.

This clone was recorded once. Distinct nucleotide sequences in the sample also encode this CDR3. The chain links TRBV5-1 to TRBJ1-2; the match to TRBD1 covers 7 bases. Germline CDR1 SGHRS, CDR2 YFSETQ. The V segment lost 4 bases and the J segment 5 bases; nucleotides outside the gene matches: 5. This CDR3 contains 13 residues. The CDR3 DNA sequence: TGCGCCAGCAGCCCTGGGACAGCTTATGGCTACACCTTC. Translated: CASSPGTAYGYTF.

This clone was observed a single time. The chain's CDR3 is CASSLTGSKQETQYF. CDR3 in DNA: TGTGCCAGCAGCTTGACGGGAAGTAAACAAGAGACCCAGTACTTC. The chain combines TRBV11-3 with TRBJ2-5, with TRBD2 as a possible D gene (5 bases). V dropped 3 bases and J dropped 2 bases, with 13 bases sitting between them. The CDR3 loop spans 15 amino acids. Germline V gives CDR1 SGHNT, CDR2 YENEEA.

V usage is TRBV7-9 and J usage is TRBJ2-5; unclear D gene. Germline loops: CDR1 SEHNR, CDR2 FQNEAQ (reference sequence). Trimming took off 5 bases at V and 1 base at J, with 14 bases between the two ends. The CDR3 consists of 15 residues. The CDR3 DNA is TGTGCCAGCAGCCGTCTTCTTGGGTTCCAAGAGACCCAGTACTTC. Its protein is CASSRLLGFQETQYF.

This clone has only one observation. This rearrangement joins TRBV7-8 to TRBJ2-3; D ambiguous. V was cut by 3 bases and J by 0 bases, with 13 bases left in between. There are 16 residues in the CDR3. CDR1 and CDR2 (germline): SGHVS, FQNEAQ. CDR3 nucleotides: TGTGCCAGCAGCTTTGGAGAAGCTCTTAGCACAGATACGCAGTATTTT. Encoded protein: CASSFGEALSTDTQYF.

V and J are TRBV18 and TRBJ2-3, with D possibly TRBD1 on 6 matching bases. The germline CDR1 and CDR2 sequences are KGHSH and LQKENI. The CDR3 runs to 14 residues. V was clipped by 3 bases and J by 2 bases, with 9 bases between them. Written as DNA, the CDR3 is TGTGCCAGCTCACCCACAGGGACCACAGATACGCAGTATTTT. Encoded protein: CASSPTGTTDTQYF.

The gene calls are TRBV7-8 and TRBJ1-1; D unclear. The germline CDR1 and CDR2 sequences are SGHVS and FQNEAQ. The CDR3 totals 13 residues. V was clipped by 1 base and J by 1 base, with 4 bases between them. CDR3 amino acids: CASSLEENTEAFF. In nucleotides, the CDR3 is TGTGCCAGCAGCTTAGAAGAGAACACTGAAGCTTTCTTT.

The chain uses TRBV6-6 and TRBJ2-1, with 7 bases fitting TRBD1. After removal of 6 bases from V and 6 bases from J, the junction contained 8 bases not matched to a gene. CDR1 MNHNY and CDR2 SVGAGI come from the germline V gene (reference sequence). CDR3 length: 14 amino acids. CDR3 coding DNA: TGTGCCAGCAGCGCCCGGGGACAGACCAATGAGCAGTTCTTC. It translates to CASSARGQTNEQFF.

The rearrangement links TRBV5-6 to TRBJ2-5, with 14 positions matching TRBD2. J gave up 1 base and V 4 bases, and 6 bases lay outside the gene matches. From germline, CDR1 is SGHDT and CDR2 YYEEEE. This CDR3 contains 17 residues. This chain's CDR3 is CASSQGLAGDIQETQYF. The CDR3 DNA is TGTGCCAGCAGCCAGGGACTAGCGGGAGATATCCAAGAGACCCAGTACTTC.

The J gene is TRBJ2-3, the V gene TRBV15; 8 positions match TRBD2. With V trimmed by 8 bases and J by 4 bases, 11 bases remained unmatched. The CDR3 is made up of 15 amino acids. Germline CDR1 LNHNV, CDR2 YYDKDF (reference sequence). DNA for the CDR3: TGTGCCACCCAGAGCTGGGCGGGGGGAGCAGATACGCAGTATTTT. Its translation is CATQSWAGGADTQYF. The variable domain in full, completed from reference TRBV15 and TRBJ2-3, reads DAMVIQNPRYQVTQFGKPVTLSCSQTLNHNVMYWYQQKSSQAPKLLFHYYDKDFNNEADTPDNFQSRRPNTSFCFLDIRSPGLGDTAMYLCATQSWAGGADTQYFGPGTRLTVL.

The chain uses TRBV7-6 and TRBJ2-5; 11 bases line up with TRBD1. The CDR3 has 15 amino acids. The germline V gene has CDR1 SGHVS and CDR2 FNYEAQ. V trimming: 3 bases; J trimming: 1 base; junction bases outside the gene matches: 1. Here the CDR3 DNA reads TGTGCCAGCAGCTTCGGGACAGGGGGCCAAGAGACCCAGTACTTC. It specifies CASSFGTGGQETQYF.

The chain recombines TRBV28 with TRBJ1-4; D remains unclear. The germline gives CDR1 MDHEN, CDR2 SYDVKM. The CDR3 contains 15 residues. V lost 5 bases to trimming and J lost 8 bases, with 18 bases between them. Written as DNA, the CDR3 is TGTGCCAGCAGTCCGCGGTCTGGTTTTTTGGAAAAACTGTTTTTT. Translation: CASSPRSGFLEKLFF.

CDR3 DNA: TGTGCCAGCAGTTACCTACAGGGGTATTATGGCTACACCTTC. As protein: CASSYLQGYYGYTF. V usage is TRBV6-5 and J usage is TRBJ1-2, with 7 nucleotides matching TRBD1. The CDR3 has 14 amino acids. CDR1 MNHEY and CDR2 SVGAGI come from the germline V gene. The trim removed 2 bases at V and 5 bases at J, leaving 5 bases unmatched.

The chain carries TRBV4-1 and TRBJ2-1; maybe TRBD2 (6 bases). The V and J ends lost 2 bases and 1 base respectively, with 12 bases between them. The CDR3 has 16 amino acids. Germline V gives CDR1 MGHRA, CDR2 YSYEKL. The CDR3 loop reads CASSQLAGTSYNEQFF. CDR3 DNA: TGCGCCAGCAGCCAACTGGCGGGGACGTCCTACAATGAGCAGTTCTTC.

V and J are TRBV6-5 and TRBJ1-2, with D hard to call. The CDR3 totals 12 residues. Between the trimmed V and J ends, which lost 4 bases and 4 bases, there was a span of 7 bases. Germline V gene sequence: CDR1 MNHEY, CDR2 SVGAGI. The chain's CDR3 is CASSSSVYGYTF. In DNA, the CDR3 is TGTGCCAGCAGTTCCTCCGTCTATGGCTACACCTTC.

The chain joins TRBV28 to TRBJ1-2; D is ambiguous. The germline V and J ends were trimmed by 1 base and 7 bases, with 10 bases remaining between them. In germline, CDR1 is MDHEN, CDR2 SYDVKM. The CDR3 is 13 amino acids. The CDR3 reads CASSLLVQTGYTF. CDR3 sequence (DNA): TGTGCCAGCAGTTTATTAGTCCAGACTGGCTACACCTTC.

Turning to this clone: Germline and junction disagree at one end, which may indicate a read error. The gene calls are TRBV27 and TRBJ2-1; D call uncertain. The length of the CDR3 is 14 residues. Germline V gene sequence: CDR1 MNHEY, CDR2 SMNVEV (reference sequence). The CDR3 sequence: CASSLIMSSNEQFF. The CDR3 DNA reads TGTGCCAGCAGTTTAATTATGTCCTCCAATGAGCAGTTCTTC.

This chain joins TRBV10-1 and TRBJ2-3; D unclear. This CDR3 has 16 amino acids. Germline CDR1 WNHNN, CDR2 SYGVQD (reference sequence). V was shortened by 0 bases and J by 3 bases, with 13 bases between the two germline ends. The CDR3 reads CASSESLLVGTDTQYF. The CDR3, as DNA: TGCGCCAGCAGTGAGTCTTTGTTAGTTGGTACAGATACGCAGTATTTT.

The V gene is TRBV10-3, the J gene TRBJ1-1; TRBD1 matches at 7 bases. This CDR3 comprises 14 residues. The germline gives CDR1 ENHRY, CDR2 SYGVKD. V trimming: 5 bases; J trimming: 5 bases; junction bases outside the gene matches: 8. CDR3: CAISSPDRATEAFF. CDR3 in DNA: TGTGCCATCAGTAGCCCTGACAGGGCTACTGAAGCTTTCTTT.

The chain combines TRBV5-4 with TRBJ2-1, with 8 positions matching TRBD2. The CDR3 runs to 14 residues. Germline V CDR1 and CDR2: SGHNT, YYREEE (reference sequence). Unmatched junction bases numbered 8, after V lost 5 bases and J lost 7 bases. The CDR3, as DNA: TGTGCCAGCAGTCCCGGGGGGGGCTCAAATGAGCAGTTCTTC. It encodes CASSPGGGSNEQFF.

The chain combines TRBV7-9 with TRBJ2-4, with D possibly TRBD2 on 5 matching bases. This CDR3 is built from 13 residues. V shed 5 bases and J shed 7 bases, with 12 bases lying between them. The germline CDR1 and CDR2 sequences are SEHNR and FQNEAQ (reference sequence). This CDR3 reads CASSVRTENIQYF. The CDR3 DNA reads TGTGCCAGCAGCGTAAGGACTGAGAACATTCAGTACTTC.

The rearrangement links TRBV30 to TRBJ2-2; a possible D gene is TRBD1 (6 bases). Germline V gives CDR1 GTSNPN, CDR2 SVGIG (reference sequence). Trimming shortened V by 4 bases and J by 0 bases, and 12 bases separated the two germline ends. There are 15 residues in the CDR3. The CDR3 coding sequence is TGTGCCTGGACCGCAGGGGAATCGAACACCGGGGAGCTGTTTTTT. Amino acid sequence: CAWTAGESNTGELFF.

The V call is TRBV29-1, the J call TRBJ2-3; 8 positions match TRBD2. Germline values: CDR1 SQVTM, CDR2 ANQGSEA. J was trimmed by 4 bases and V by 2 bases; bases with no gene match: 8. The CDR3 is 15 residues long. For the CDR3, the DNA is TGCAGCGTTGAATGGGACGGGGGGGCCTCAGATACGCAGTATTTT. This encodes CSVEWDGGASDTQYF.

The CDR3 loop reads CARSLVLGHGYKRGANVLTF. CDR3 DNA sequence: TGTGCCAGAAGCTTGGTTCTTGGACACGGGTATAAGCGGGGGGCCAACGTCCTGACTTTC. The genes are TRBV5-3 and TRBJ2-6, with D perhaps matching TRBD1 or TRBD2 (5 bases each). TRBV5-3 is filed as an ORF, its function uncertain. Deletions cut 0 bases from V and 4 bases from J, with 23 bases between. This CDR3 spans 20 amino acids.

The chain recombines TRBV5-1 with TRBJ2-1; 9 bases agree with TRBD2. Germline assignment: CDR1 SGHRS and CDR2 YFSETQ. V shed 5 bases, J shed 7 bases, and the junction held 7 bases outside the gene matches. CDR3 length: 14 residues. The CDR3 region has the DNA TGCGCCAGCAGTCGCGGGGGGGCCGAGAATGAGCAGTTCTTC. Its translation: CASSRGGAENEQFF.